The 18 T cell receptor beta chains listed next were all sequenced from one sample in a study of cytomegalovirus exposure and HLA in healthy donors. Use of 60 Vbeta and 13 Jbeta primers characterized the PCR. Produced via immunoSEQ multiplex PCR; TCRdb's table is partial and in-frame only. The table lists more than 150,000 clones, about 86% of them singletons. The sample comprised PBMCs. Receptor source: a woman aged 30 to 39 in good health and CMV-seronegative.

In regard to this clone: Mismatch with germline at one junction end may stem from a read error. The genes are TRBV7-2 and TRBJ2-7; 8 bases line up with TRBD2. Germline V gives CDR1 SGHTA, CDR2 FQGNSA. This CDR3 comprises 16 residues. The CDR3 DNA is TGTGCCAGCAGCTTAGGCCCGGGACTAGGAGGCTACGGGCAGTACTTC. It encodes CASSLGPGLGGYGQYF. The full variable domain, completed using reference TRBV7-2 and TRBJ2-7, is GAGVSQSPSNKVTEKGKDVELRCDPISGHTALYWYRQSLGQGLEFLIYFQGNSAPDKSGLPSDRFSAERTGGSVSTLTIQRTQQEDSAVYLCASSLGPGLGGYGQYFGPGTRLTVT.

This sequence joins TRBV7-9 and TRBJ2-2, with D uncertain. Looked up from germline, CDR1 is SEHNR and CDR2 is FQNEAQ (reference sequence). V lost 3 bases and J lost 2, with 10 bases in between. The CDR3 runs to 15 residues. CDR3 amino acids: CASSLLQSNTGELFF. The CDR3 DNA reads as TGTGCCAGCAGCTTGCTCCAGTCCAACACCGGGGAGCTGTTTTTT.

J is TRBJ1-5 and V is TRBV14; D not resolved. The germline V and J ends were trimmed by 0 bases and 4 bases, with 19 bases remaining between them. This CDR3 contains 18 residues. Germline V gene sequence: CDR1 SGHDN, CDR2 FVKESK. CDR3 sequence reads: CASSQDPLTVTSNQPQHF. CDR3 DNA: TGTGCCAGCAGCCAAGACCCCCTAACGGTCACCTCGAATCAGCCCCAGCATTTT.

J is TRBJ2-5 and V is TRBV6-1, with D possibly being TRBD1 (5 bases). The CDR3 is 15 residues long. Germline CDR1 and CDR2: MNHNS and SASEGT. V dropped 6 bases and J dropped 0 bases, with 14 bases sitting between them. CDR3 region: CASSLRGSNQETQYF. The CDR3 nucleotides are TGTGCCAGCAGCCTAAGGGGTAGCAACCAAGAGACCCAGTACTTC.

The rearrangement links TRBV10-2 to TRBJ2-7; 10 positions agree with TRBD1. This CDR3 comprises 14 residues. The ends lost 7 bases at V and 2 bases at J; junction bases unmatched: 5. Germline V gene sequence: CDR1 WSHSY, CDR2 SAAADI. The CDR3 DNA sequence: TGCGCCAGCAACGGACAGGGGGTTACCTACGAGCAGTACTTC. Translation gives CASNGQGVTYEQYF.

This clone showed up just a few times. The chain is built from TRBV9 and TRBJ2-3, with 11 bases aligning to TRBD2. Losses at the gene ends were 3 bases for V and 3 bases for J; bases not matched to a gene: 12. Germline V gives CDR1 SGDLS, CDR2 YYNGEE. CDR3 length equals 18 residues. The CDR3 DNA follows: TGTGCCAGCAGCGGATTCCCAAGACTAGCGGGGTCTACAGATACGCAGTATTTT. Translation gives CASSGFPRLAGSTDTQYF.

The chain recombines TRBV7-9 with TRBJ2-5, with TRBD2 identical over 14 bases. The CDR3 sequence is 17 residues long. The V and J ends lost 5 bases and 5 bases, in that order; junction bases with no gene match: 10. From germline, CDR1 is SEHNR and CDR2 FQNEAQ (reference sequence). The DNA for the CDR3 is TGTGCCAGCAGCCTCACGACTAGCGGGGGGGAAGCGGAGACCCAGTACTTC. Its protein is CASSLTTSGGEAETQYF.

The chain joins TRBV28 to TRBJ2-2, with 8 positions matching TRBD1. This CDR3 is 15 amino acids long. V shed 2 bases and J 7 bases; nucleotides not matched to a gene: 6. CDR1 is MDHEN and CDR2 is SYDVKM in the germline V gene. DNA of the CDR3: TGTGCCAGCAGTTTACGACAGGGGACGGGCGGGGAGCTGTTTTTT. As protein: CASSLRQGTGGELFF.

J is TRBJ2-7 and V is TRBV11-2, with TRBD1 identical over 9 bases. The V segment lost 4 bases and the J segment 2 bases; nucleotides outside the gene matches: 3. Per germline, CDR1 SGHAT and CDR2 FQNNGV. This CDR3 contains 14 residues. In nucleotides, the CDR3 is TGTGCCAGCAGCTACCGGACAGGGGCCTACGAGCAGTACTTC. It codes for CASSYRTGAYEQYF.

The chain combines TRBV10-3 with TRBJ2-7, with TRBD1 identical over 7 bases. Trimming removed 8 bases from V and 4 bases from J; junction bases left unmatched: 11. Germline-derived CDR1 and CDR2 are ENHRY and SYGVKD. This CDR3 contains 14 residues. CDR3 in amino acids: CAIQNTGQPYEQYF. The CDR3 DNA sequence: TGTGCCATCCAAAACACGGGACAGCCTTACGAGCAGTACTTC.

The rearrangement joins TRBV28 to TRBJ1-5, with D possibly TRBD1 on 6 matching bases. The V gene lost 5 bases and the J gene lost 5 bases, with 13 bases spanning the gap. The V gene's germline CDR1 is MDHEN and CDR2 SYDVKM. The length of the CDR3 is 14 residues. Here the CDR3 DNA reads TGTGCCAGCAGTACAGGGAATCCTCATCAGCCCCAGCATTTT. Protein: CASSTGNPHQPQHF.

On this clone: The junction differs from germline at one of its ends, possibly a read error. CDR3 region: CSSSLDPGQENEKLFF. Here the CDR3 DNA reads TGTTCCAGCAGCTTGGACCCGGGACAGGAGAATGAAAAACTGTTTTTT. The chain employs TRBV7-9 and TRBJ1-4, with 8 bases aligning to TRBD1. Germline V CDR1 and CDR2: SEHNR, FQNEAQ (reference sequence). The CDR3 is made up of 16 amino acids.

The genes are TRBV28 and TRBJ2-7; TRBD1 is a possible D gene (7 bases). The CDR3 is 15 residues long. Trimming removed 4 bases at V and 0 bases at J, with 13 bases between. Germline lookup yields CDR1 MDHEN and CDR2 SYDVKM. The CDR3 nucleotides read TGTGCCAGCAGTTCCTCGGGGGACAGCTCCTACGAGCAGTACTTC. As protein: CASSSSGDSSYEQYF.

This sequence joins TRBV7-2 and TRBJ2-5; D might be TRBD2 (6 bases). Trimming took off 3 bases at V and 11 bases at J, with 16 bases between the two ends. The CDR3 runs 13 residues. Germline values: CDR1 SGHTA, CDR2 FQGNSA. CDR3 residues: CASSFRDWGEQYF. DNA of the CDR3: TGTGCCAGCAGCTTCCGGGACTGGGGGGAGCAGTACTTC. Based on the CDR3 plus reference TRBV7-2 and TRBJ2-5, the full variable domain is GAGVSQSPSNKVTEKGKDVELRCDPISGHTALYWYRQSLGQGLEFLIYFQGNSAPDKSGLPSDRFSAERTGGSVSTLTIQRTQQEDSAVYLCASSFRDWGEQYFGPGTRLLVL.

The V gene is TRBV18, the J gene TRBJ2-4; D is perhaps TRBD2 (6 bases). This CDR3 region has 16 residues. Germline lookup yields CDR1 KGHSH and CDR2 LQKENI. Trimming cost V 3 bases and J 1 base, with 13 bases left between them. The CDR3 nucleotides are TGTGCCAGCTCACCGCCGGGAGAAAGGGCCAAAAACATTCAGTACTTC. This translates into CASSPPGERAKNIQYF.

This chain uses TRBV18 with TRBJ1-6; D is possibly TRBD1 (6 bases). Germline V gene lookup returns CDR1 KGHSH and CDR2 LQKENI. The CDR3 runs 15 residues. Trimming stripped 3 bases from V and 13 bases from J, with 19 bases between. The CDR3 here is CASSPSDSSFSPLHF. CDR3 nucleotides: TGTGCCAGCTCACCCTCGGACAGCTCCTTTTCCCCCCTCCACTTT.

The chain uses TRBV27 and TRBJ2-1; 7 positions match TRBD1. The CDR3 runs 16 residues. V lost 5 bases, J lost 2 bases, and 9 bases stayed unmatched. CDR1 is MNHEY, CDR2 SMNVEV, per germline (reference sequence). The CDR3 bases are TGTGCCAGCAGTGGAGAAGGGGGCGCGCCCTACAATGAGCAGTTCTTC. Protein: CASSGEGGAPYNEQFF.

The chain recombines TRBV29-1 with TRBJ2-7; 8 bases agree with TRBD2. There are 12 residues in the CDR3. Per germline, CDR1 SQVTM and CDR2 ANQGSEA. The V segment lost 4 bases and the J segment 4 bases; nucleotides outside the gene matches: 3. The CDR3 sequence is CSVALAGYEQYF. CDR3 DNA: TGCAGCGTTGCGCTAGCGGGTTACGAGCAGTACTTC.